What follows are 29 T cell receptor beta chains derived from one specimen sequenced in a study of neurological immune-mediated disorders (dated by TCRdb to about 2019). The method behind the library was 5' RACE. The run used an Illumina HiSeq 2500. The public reads were run again by TCRdb, first through fastp at Q25 and then through MiXCR, and only productive beta chains were kept. One record per CDR3 amino acid sequence lists the most common genes and DNA. This sample has roughly 100,000 distinct CDR3 sequences in its table, and 9.5% to 14% of those were observed once. About 3% of the sample lies in the top ten. This specimen's time point label, interpreted: longitudinal time-point 3. The sequenced material came from PBMCs. The receptor source for this set is a female donor with HTLV-1-associated myelopathy (HAM/TSP).

This clonotype was counted at least ten times. The V call is TRBV7-2, the J call TRBJ1-1; D is uncertain. CDR3 length: 13 amino acids. Germline V gives CDR1 SGHTA, CDR2 FQGNSA. The V and J ends lost 2 bases and 2 bases respectively, with 6 bases between them. The DNA for the CDR3 is TGTGCCAGCAGCTTACGGACCAACACTGAAGCTTTCTTT. Translated, it gives CASSLRTNTEAFF.

This clonotype was seen repeatedly, ten times or more. The chain links TRBV24-1 to TRBJ2-2, with 7 bases that match TRBD1. V lost 6 bases to trimming and J lost 0 bases; unmatched junction nucleotides: 9. Germline values: CDR1 KGHDR, CDR2 SFDVKD. The CDR3 spans 17 residues. CDR3 amino acids: CATSTIFGTANTGELFF. CDR3 DNA sequence: TGTGCCACCAGTACCATTTTCGGGACAGCGAACACCGGGGAGCTGTTTTTT.

This clonotype was recorded many times. This sequence joins TRBV5-1 and TRBJ2-5; D possibly corresponds to TRBD1 (6 bases). Trimming shortened V by 4 bases and J by 2 bases, and 12 bases separated the two germline ends. Germline CDR1 and CDR2: SGHRS and YFSETQ. The CDR3 has 14 residues. This CDR3 is CASSPGHRQETQYF. The DNA for the CDR3 is TGCGCCAGCAGCCCGGGACACCGGCAAGAGACCCAGTACTTC. Together with reference TRBV5-1 and TRBJ2-5, the CDR3 gives the full variable domain: KAGVTQTPRYLIKTRGQQVTLSCSPISGHRSVSWYQQTPGQGLQFLFEYFSETQRNKGNFPGRFSGRQFSNSRSEMNVSTLELGDSALYLCASSPGHRQETQYFGPGTRLLVL.

The genes are TRBV10-3 and TRBJ2-3; 9 bases match TRBD2. Germline CDR1 and CDR2: ENHRY and SYGVKD. The J segment lost 2 bases and the V segment lost 5 bases, leaving 8 bases of the junction unmatched. This CDR3 spans 16 amino acids. The CDR3 reads CAISSVAGVTTDTQYF. CDR3 nucleotides: TGTGCCATCAGTTCCGTAGCGGGGGTTACCACAGATACGCAGTATTTT.

This clonotype was observed many times. This chain joins TRBV7-9 and TRBJ2-7; 9 nucleotides agree with TRBD2. The junction had 12 bases not matched to a gene; V was cut back by 5 bases and J by 1 base. From germline, CDR1 is SEHNR and CDR2 FQNEAQ (reference sequence). The CDR3 totals 17 residues. CDR3 loop: CASSPRGVAGVSYEQYF. The CDR3 coding sequence is TGTGCCAGCAGCCCAAGAGGGGTAGCGGGGGTTTCCTACGAGCAGTACTTC.

In its sample, this clonotype was seen many times. This rearrangement joins TRBV5-1 to TRBJ1-1, with no clear D. The V end lost 1 base, the J end lost 5 bases, and 9 bases lay between the germline ends. Looked up from germline, CDR1 is SGHRS and CDR2 is YFSETQ. The CDR3 extends over 13 amino acids. The DNA of the CDR3 is TGCGCCAGCAGCTTGTTCGACGGGACTGAAGCTTTCTTT. This encodes CASSLFDGTEAFF.

This clonotype was observed at least ten times. This sequence joins TRBV6-4 and TRBJ2-3; 8 positions agree with TRBD2. Per germline, CDR1 MRHNA and CDR2 SNTAGT. With 0 bases clipped from V and 1 base from J, the junction kept 0 bases outside the gene matches. The CDR3 loop spans 15 amino acids. CDR3 bases: TGTGCCAGCAGTGACTCCGGGGGGGGCACAGATACGCAGTATTTT. Amino acid sequence: CASSDSGGGTDTQYF.

The chain employs TRBV28 and TRBJ2-5, with D unresolved. V was pared by 4 bases and J by 5 bases, with 2 bases between. The V gene's germline CDR1 is MDHEN and CDR2 SYDVKM. The CDR3 sequence is 10 residues long. CDR3: CASSSETQYF. DNA of the CDR3: TGTGCCAGCAGTTCCGAGACCCAGTACTTC.

The gene calls are TRBV4-3 and TRBJ1-2; D gene uncertain. Trimming removed 0 bases from V and 0 bases from J, with 8 bases in between. The CDR3 extends over 15 amino acids. Germline CDR1 LGHNA, CDR2 YSLEER. In DNA, the CDR3 is TGCGCCAGCAGCCAAGATAACGCCGCTAACTATGGCTACACCTTC. Translated, it gives CASSQDNAANYGYTF.

This clonotype has just a few counts. The rearrangement links TRBV7-2 to TRBJ2-1; 10 bases align to TRBD1. From germline, CDR1 is SGHTA and CDR2 FQGNSA. This CDR3 region has 15 residues. With 3 bases clipped from V and 8 bases from J, the junction kept 7 bases outside the gene matches. CDR3 DNA: TGTGCCAGCAGCTTGGGACAGGGGCTGATAGATGAGCAGTTCTTC. It specifies CASSLGQGLIDEQFF. The full variable domain, rest sourced from reference TRBV7-2 and TRBJ2-1, is GAGVSQSPSNKVTEKGKDVELRCDPISGHTALYWYRQSLGQGLEFLIYFQGNSAPDKSGLPSDRFSAERTGGSVSTLTIQRTQQEDSAVYLCASSLGQGLIDEQFFGPGTRLTVL.

CDR3 sequence reads: CSARVRGSSYEQYF. In DNA, the CDR3 is TGCAGTGCTAGGGTGAGGGGCAGCTCCTACGAGCAGTACTTC. V is TRBV20-1 and J is TRBJ2-7; TRBD1 or TRBD2 may be the D gene (5 bases each). V lost 3 bases, J lost 0 bases, and 12 bases lay in between. This CDR3 has 14 amino acids. Germline assignment: CDR1 DFQATT and CDR2 SNEGSKA (reference sequence).

A note on this clonotype: A much larger clonotype is one base distant, so this may be a read error. V gene TRBV20-1 combines with J gene TRBJ2-7, with D unresolved. CDR3 size: 14 residues. Germline CDR1 reads DFQATT; CDR2 reads SNEGSKA (reference sequence). Deletions cut 0 bases from V and 8 bases from J, with 17 bases between. The CDR3 sequence: CSARDRGFLYKQYF. For the CDR3, the DNA is TGCAGTGCTAGAGATCGCGGTTTTCTATACAAGCAGTACTTC.

In this sample, this clonotype turned up many times. The chain recombines TRBV20-1 with TRBJ2-1; 8 bases are a match to TRBD2. The CDR3 totals 18 residues. CDR1 is DFQATT, CDR2 SNEGSKA, per germline (reference sequence). J was trimmed by 0 bases and V by 0 bases; bases with no gene match: 10. CDR3 residues: CSARDPRGGGSSYNEQFF. Written as DNA, the CDR3 is TGCAGTGCTAGAGATCCCCGGGGGGGCGGAAGCTCCTACAATGAGCAGTTCTTC.

The sample holds many counts of this clonotype. The gene calls are TRBV12-3 or TRBV12-4 and TRBJ2-6, with D possibly TRBD1 on 5 matching bases. V dropped 6 bases and J dropped 2 bases, with 8 bases sitting between them. The CDR3 loop spans 14 amino acids. CDR3 coding DNA: TGTGCCAGCAGGACAGAGGCTGGGGCCAACGTCCTGACTTTC. Translating gives CASRTEAGANVLTF.

There are many counts of this clonotype. This sequence joins TRBV20-1 and TRBJ2-7; 9 bases fit TRBD1. CDR1 DFQATT and CDR2 SNEGSKA come from the germline V gene (reference sequence). J gave up 4 bases and V 5 bases, and 9 bases lay outside the gene matches. CDR3 length: 14 amino acids. The CDR3 sequence is CSASDGQGSYEQYF. CDR3 DNA sequence: TGCAGTGCTTCGGATGGACAGGGGTCTTACGAGCAGTACTTC.

This clonotype was counted many times. V and J are TRBV5-6 and TRBJ1-3; 7 positions match TRBD1. The germline CDR1 and CDR2 sequences are SGHDT and YYEEEE. V dropped 5 bases and J dropped 3; count of bases not matched to a gene: 11. The CDR3 is made up of 16 amino acids. This CDR3 reads CASSLYRDRIGNTIYF. As DNA, the CDR3 is TGTGCCAGCAGTTTATACCGGGACAGAATTGGAAACACCATATATTTT.

The chain recombines TRBV20-1 with TRBJ2-1; a weak D match, TRBD1 (5 bases). This CDR3 spans 14 amino acids. CDR1 is DFQATT, CDR2 SNEGSKA, per germline (reference sequence). Between the trimmed V and J ends, which lost 0 bases and 8 bases, there was a span of 14 bases. The CDR3: CSARDIRGEDEQFF. CDR3 coding DNA: TGCAGTGCTAGAGATATAAGGGGCGAGGATGAGCAGTTCTTC.

The sample holds many counts of this clonotype. This rearrangement joins TRBV12-3 or TRBV12-4 to TRBJ2-1; D may be TRBD1 (5 bases). CDR3 length: 15 residues. Trimming pared 6 bases from V and 0 bases from J, leaving 12 bases between. The CDR3 here is CASRRDSSSYNEQFF. In DNA form, the CDR3 reads TGTGCCAGCAGAAGAGACAGTAGCTCCTACAATGAGCAGTTCTTC.

Ten or more counts support this clonotype. J is TRBJ2-3 and V is TRBV12-3 or TRBV12-4; D is unresolved. V was shortened by 0 bases and J by 5 bases, with 12 bases between the two germline ends. This CDR3 is 15 amino acids long. For the CDR3, the DNA is TGTGCCAGCAGTTTAGCGCTAGTAGGGAAAGATACGCAGTATTTT. Its translation is CASSLALVGKDTQYF.

Ten or more counts support this clonotype. V gene TRBV29-1 combines with J gene TRBJ2-7; D is ambiguous. The CDR3 has 12 amino acids. Per germline, CDR1 SQVTM and CDR2 ANQGSEA. Trimming shortened V by 4 bases and J by 3 bases, and 10 bases separated the two germline ends. This chain's CDR3 is CSVGVRNYEQYF. CDR3 sequence (DNA): TGCAGCGTTGGTGTCAGAAACTACGAGCAGTACTTC.

Note on this clonotype: A much larger clone lies one base from this, so it may be a read error. This chain uses TRBV29-1 with TRBJ2-7, with D uncertain. The germline V gene has CDR1 SQVTM and CDR2 ANQGSEA. The V gene lost 4 bases and the J gene lost 6 bases, with 10 bases spanning the gap. CDR3 length: 11 amino acids. The CDR3 protein is CSVGSTCEQYF. CDR3 bases: TGCAGCGTTGGATCCACCTGCGAGCAGTACTTC.

V is TRBV28 and J is TRBJ1-3; 7 bases match TRBD1. The CDR3 length is 19 residues. With 3 bases clipped from V and 0 bases from J, the junction kept 14 bases outside the gene matches. Germline-derived CDR1 and CDR2 are MDHEN and SYDVKM. CDR3 coding DNA: TGTGCCAGCAGTTTCCTCAACAGGGGCGTCGGCCGCTCTGGAAACACCATATATTTT. Protein product: CASSFLNRGVGRSGNTIYF.

The table lists this clonotype with many counts. This sequence joins TRBV5-1 and TRBJ2-1, with 9 bases aligning to TRBD1. CDR1 SGHRS and CDR2 YFSETQ come from the germline V gene. V lost 6 bases and J lost 3; bases outside the gene matches: 1. The CDR3 is made up of 13 amino acids. CDR3 sequence: CASKGQGYNEQFF. The CDR3 DNA reads as TGCGCCAGCAAGGGACAGGGCTACAATGAGCAGTTCTTC. The variable domain in full, completed from reference TRBV5-1 and TRBJ2-1, reads KAGVTQTPRYLIKTRGQQVTLSCSPISGHRSVSWYQQTPGQGLQFLFEYFSETQRNKGNFPGRFSGRQFSNSRSEMNVSTLELGDSALYLCASKGQGYNEQFFGPGTRLTVL.

This clonotype has ten or more counts. This sequence joins TRBV11-2 and TRBJ1-5, with D uncertain. The CDR3 totals 15 residues. V shed 5 bases and J shed 2 bases, with 13 bases lying between them. Per the germline V gene, CDR1 is SGHAT and CDR2 is FQNNGV. In nucleotides, the CDR3 is TGTGCCAGCAGCACTCGACGAGGTGGCAATCAGCCCCAGCATTTT. As protein: CASSTRRGGNQPQHF. Combining the CDR3 with reference TRBV11-2 and TRBJ1-5 gives the whole variable domain EAGVAQSPRYKIIEKRQSVAFWCNPISGHATLYWYQQILGQGPKLLIQFQNNGVVDDSQLPKDRFSAERLKGVDSTLKIQPAKLEDSAVYLCASSTRRGGNQPQHFGDGTRLSIL.

This clonotype was detected ten times or more. The chain carries TRBV5-5 and TRBJ2-7; 9 nucleotides match TRBD1. The CDR3 length is 18 residues. Germline CDR1 reads SGHKS; CDR2 reads YYEKEE (reference sequence). V was clipped by 0 bases and J by 6 bases; unmatched bases: 16. CDR3 DNA sequence: TGTGCCAGCAGCTTGGGGGTGACAGGGGGACACGCAGCATCCGAGCAGTACTTC. Its translation is CASSLGVTGGHAASEQYF.

This clonotype was counted ten times or more. The rearrangement uses TRBV5-4 and TRBJ2-2; D might be TRBD2 (5 bases). Germline CDR1 is SGHNT and CDR2 is YYREEE (reference sequence). The CDR3 has 16 residues. The V and J ends lost 4 bases and 5 bases respectively, with 18 bases between them. This CDR3 is CASSPGPGTGTGELFF. In DNA form, the CDR3 reads TGTGCCAGCAGCCCTGGACCGGGAACGGGGACCGGGGAGCTGTTTTTT.

At least ten counts were recorded for this clonotype. The rearrangement uses TRBV7-9 and TRBJ2-7; a weak D match, TRBD1 (6 bases). The CDR3 loop spans 14 amino acids. V lost 1 base to trimming and J lost 3 bases, with 10 bases between them. The germline V gene has CDR1 SEHNR and CDR2 FQNEAQ (reference sequence). CDR3 sequence (DNA): TGTGCCAGCAGCTTAGGGGGGCTAGGCTACGAGCAGTACTTC. This sequence encodes CASSLGGLGYEQYF.

This clonotype was counted ten times or more. V and J are TRBV7-9 and TRBJ2-1; tentative D call: TRBD2 (6 bases). CDR3 length equals 15 residues. Germline-derived CDR1 and CDR2 are SEHNR and FQNEAQ (reference sequence). Trimming left V 2 bases short and J 8 bases short, with 16 bases between. The CDR3 DNA reads as TGTGCCAGCAGCTTATATATCGTGCCGGGGGATGAGCAGTTCTTC. Translating it yields CASSLYIVPGDEQFF.

Ten or more counts support this clonotype. This chain connects TRBV20-1 to TRBJ1-1, with D maybe TRBD1 (6 bases). The CDR3 is 13 amino acids. Germline V gene data show CDR1 as DFQATT and CDR2 as SNEGSKA (reference sequence). The V end was cut by 0 bases, the J end by 8 bases, with 13 bases between. For the CDR3, the DNA is TGCAGTGCTAGAGATCTCAGGGGAGCGGAAGCTTTCTTT. It encodes CSARDLRGAEAFF.